This T cell receptor (beta chain) was sequenced in a study of yellow fever vaccine responses in identical twins. TCRdb reanalysed the RT-PCR reads using MiXCR and keeps one entry per CDR3 protein. Among about 23,000 distinct CDR3 sequences listed, roughly 80% were seen once. This clonotype has more than one count but fewer than ten. The V gene lost 2 bases and the J gene lost 2 bases, with 9 bases spanning the gap. In germline, CDR1 is ENHRY, CDR2 SYGVKD. There are 14 residues in the CDR3. The gene calls are TRBV10-3 and TRBJ1-1, with D maybe TRBD1 (5 bases). The TCR comes from a young woman who received the yellow fever vaccine. Sequenced here: T cells from blood (PBMCs), unsorted or a sorted subset (not recorded which), sampled before or after yellow fever vaccination (not recorded which). The CDR3 region has the DNA TGTGCCATCAGTGAGGGGGACGGAAACACTGAAGCTTTCTTT. Translated, it gives CAISEGDGNTEAFF.